Listed below are T cell receptor beta chains from one sample, sequenced in a study of spatial heterogeneity in lung cancer. Each CDR3 protein gets one entry after TCRdb re-called the 5' RACE reads with MiXCR. The sample consists of tens of thousands of distinct CDR3 sequences, 4% to 5.5% of them appearing once. Sample: lung tumor tissue, taken at surgery. These receptors were obtained from a male donor with early-stage non-small cell lung cancer. The CDR3 runs from the conserved cysteine through the conserved F or W. The order of the fields is V gene, J gene, CDR3 protein.

>TRBV28|TRBJ1-6
CASTQTGYNSPLHF
>TRBV12-3/TRBV12-4|TRBJ1-2
CASSFEGSYGYTF
>TRBV7-3|TRBJ2-1
CASSNPGGQKNSYNEQFF
>TRBV7-2|TRBJ2-5
CASSFKETQYF
>TRBV28|TRBJ2-3
CASRLPGRTQYF
>TRBV5-5|TRBJ2-3
CASTVGRDLYTDTQYF
>TRBV6-5|TRBJ1-1
CASSRDSSGTEAFF
>TRBV12-3/TRBV12-4|TRBJ1-2
CASSPFAFNYGYTF
>TRBV10-1|TRBJ1-2
CASRPLKPTLLVYYGYTF
>TRBV5-1|TRBJ1-6
CASSLGLASSYNSPLHF
>TRBV20-1|TRBJ1-4
CSARRMGQIGKLFF
>TRBV10-3|TRBJ2-2
CAISPGLQNTGELFF
>TRBV12-3/TRBV12-4|TRBJ1-3
CASSLTGISGNTIYF
>TRBV4-2|TRBJ2-7
CASSQDRGTSGYEQYF
>TRBV18|TRBJ1-4
CASSPPVQGRREKLFF
>TRBV3-1|TRBJ2-5
CASSQDDRGETQYF
>TRBV12-3/TRBV12-4|TRBJ2-5
CASSLRGDQYF
>TRBV7-9|TRBJ1-4
CASRLPGEREKLFF
>TRBV7-9|TRBJ2-1
CASSLWGSVNNEQFF
>TRBV7-2|TRBJ1-2
CASILLGTGGFGYTF
>TRBV9|TRBJ2-3
CASSPLAGQSYDTQYF
>TRBV2|TRBJ2-5
CASSETWGLGETQYF
>TRBV18|TRBJ1-3
CASSTGGRENTIYF
>TRBV11-2|TRBJ2-3
CASRLFRDSYTDTQYF
>TRBV2|TRBJ2-1
CASGTGFNEQFF
>TRBV10-3|TRBJ2-1
CAISGWTASYNEQFF
>TRBV3-1|TRBJ2-2
CASSQETPGLGELFF
>TRBV6-6|TRBJ1-5
CASSHNRDNSNQPQHF
>TRBV11-3|TRBJ2-1
CASSLDGQGTYEQFF
>TRBV5-4|TRBJ1-1
CASSLGQGVYRTAFF
>TRBV6-5|TRBJ1-5
CASSRSGQPQHF
>TRBV5-4|TRBJ1-1
CASSLAGHTNTEAFF
>TRBV28|TRBJ1-2
CASSLPQGGYGYTF
>TRBV12-3/TRBV12-4|TRBJ1-2
CASRPGTGANYGYTF
>TRBV12-3/TRBV12-4|TRBJ2-1
CASSFSSGGNEQFF
>TRBV5-6|TRBJ1-1
CASSRGGYTEAFF
>TRBV6-5|TRBJ2-6
CASSYVQGAGANVLTF
>TRBV20-1|TRBJ2-7
CSASGRDRGYEQYF
>TRBV7-8|TRBJ1-1
CASSLVGGGHTEAFF
>TRBV7-2|TRBJ2-1
CASSLALFLAGHVEQFF
>TRBV4-1|TRBJ2-3
CASSQDWSSTDTQYF
>TRBV6-5|TRBJ1-3
CASSMTGGNGNTIYF
>TRBV10-3|TRBJ2-5
CAISEGQDPGSETQYF
>TRBV18|TRBJ2-1
CASSPRTGGLGANNEQFF
>TRBV28|TRBJ1-5
CASSGPATNQPQHF
>TRBV5-1|TRBJ2-7
CASSLAGGQGVEQYF
>TRBV18|TRBJ2-3
CASSRASGWDTQYF
>TRBV7-8|TRBJ1-4
CASSLGPAEKLFF
>TRBV11-1|TRBJ1-1
CASSPGSGGNTEAFF
>TRBV20-1|TRBJ1-2
CSADRTGAVSSSGYTF
>TRBV7-2|TRBJ1-1
CASSTDRATTEAFF